These 30 T cell receptor beta chains originate from one sample sequenced in a study of beta chain features in type 1 diabetes. The entirety of the isolated RNA underwent reverse transcription, so expressed TCRB transcripts were sequenced. The table came from immunoSEQ multiplex PCR; TCRdb's copy has only in-frame clones and leaves some out. The data contain approximately 150,000 clones, around 9.3% of them singletons. What was sequenced was naive CD4+ T cells from blood. The receptors come from a man between 18 and 35 years old in good health.

This clone was counted at least ten times. The chain couples TRBV6-6 to TRBJ2-7; no definite D call. CDR3 length equals 10 residues. Germline V gives CDR1 MNHNY, CDR2 SVGAGI (reference sequence). V gave up 5 bases and J gave up 10 bases, with 9 bases separating them. The CDR3 bases are TGTGCCAGCAGTCAGCAGGAACAGTACTTC. Its translation: CASSQQEQYF.

This clone was observed at least ten times. The chain combines TRBV30 with TRBJ2-5, with 8 bases matching TRBD2. CDR1 is GTSNPN, CDR2 SVGIG, per germline (reference sequence). CDR3 length equals 15 residues. V lost 1 base and J lost 1; bases outside the gene matches: 5. CDR3 region: CAWSDLAGFQETQYF. The CDR3 DNA reads as TGTGCCTGGAGTGACCTAGCGGGTTTCCAAGAGACCCAGTACTTC.

This rearrangement joins TRBV7-3 to TRBJ2-1, with D hard to call. This CDR3 is built from 14 residues. Germline-derived CDR1 and CDR2 are SGHTA and FQGTGA. Trimming left V 1 base short and J 8 bases short, with 12 bases between. CDR3 coding DNA: TGTGCCAGCAGCTTAAGTGGTCCACGGGATGAGCAGTTCTTC. Its protein product is CASSLSGPRDEQFF.

In this sample, this clone turned up many times. V gene TRBV14 combines with J gene TRBJ2-4; weak D call: TRBD2 (6 bases). Germline V gene sequence: CDR1 SGHDN, CDR2 FVKESK. The CDR3 contains 15 residues. Trimming removed 1 base at V and 5 bases at J, with 12 bases between. This CDR3 is CASSQAGGTENIQYF. The DNA for the CDR3 is TGTGCCAGCAGCCAAGCCGGGGGAACCGAAAACATTCAGTACTTC.

The chain has TRBV7-9 and TRBJ1-2; D remains ambiguous. Germline V CDR1 and CDR2: SEHNR, FQNEAQ (reference sequence). The CDR3 is made up of 15 amino acids. V was cut by 5 bases and J by 0 bases, with 13 bases left in between. The CDR3 loop is CASSLYAGTNYGYTF. CDR3 DNA: TGTGCCAGCAGCCTATACGCCGGGACTAACTATGGCTACACCTTC.

This clone was observed a handful of times. The CDR3 nucleotides are TGTGCCAGCAGCCCTTCACTTGACAGGGCTGCGCAGTACTTC. Protein sequence: CASSPSLDRAAQYF. The V call is TRBV11-2, the J call TRBJ2-7; 7 bases line up with TRBD1. The V and J ends lost 5 bases and 9 bases, in that order; junction bases with no gene match: 13. Germline assignment: CDR1 SGHAT and CDR2 FQNNGV. This CDR3 has 14 amino acids.

This clone appeared a few times. The chain is built from TRBV30 and TRBJ2-7; TRBD1 agrees at 9 bases. From germline, CDR1 is GTSNPN and CDR2 SVGIG (reference sequence). Trimming took 3 bases from V and 5 from J; bases not matched to a gene: 8. The CDR3 runs to 14 residues. The CDR3 DNA reads as TGTGCCTGGAGCGCAGACAGGGGGTATGACGAGCAGTACTTC. It yields the protein CAWSADRGYDEQYF.

Ten or more counts support this clone. The chain combines TRBV28 with TRBJ2-5; D is perhaps TRBD1 (8 bases). The CDR3 is 17 residues long. Germline V gene data show CDR1 as MDHEN and CDR2 as SYDVKM. V was clipped by 4 bases and J by 4 bases, with 22 bases between them. CDR3 region: CASSSRQGRLAGETQYF. The CDR3 bases are TGTGCCAGCAGTTCTCGACAGGGGAGACTAGCAGGAGAGACCCAGTACTTC.

In DNA, the CDR3 is TGCAGCGCCAGAGGACAGACCCAAGAGACCCAGTACTTC. Its translation is CSARGQTQETQYF. The chain joins TRBV29-1 to TRBJ2-5, with D possibly being TRBD1 (6 bases). Trimming pared 7 bases from V and 1 base from J, leaving 13 bases between. Germline lookup yields CDR1 SQVTM and CDR2 ANQGSEA. The CDR3 covers 13 residues. Supplemented by reference TRBV29-1 and TRBJ2-5, the full variable domain reads SAVISQKPSRDICQRGTSLTIQCQVDSQVTMMFWYRQQPGQSLTLIATANQGSEATYESGFVIDKFPISRPNLTFSTLTVSNMSPEDSSIYLCSARGQTQETQYFGPGTRLLVL.

This clone was observed a handful of times. The chain employs TRBV30 and TRBJ2-7; 8 nucleotides line up with TRBD2. V trimming: 3 bases; J trimming: 3 bases; junction bases outside the gene matches: 7. The CDR3 is 14 residues long. Per the germline V gene, CDR1 is GTSNPN and CDR2 is SVGIG (reference sequence). The CDR3 loop reads CAWRERGRGYEQYF. DNA of the CDR3: TGTGCCTGGAGGGAGCGGGGGCGCGGCTACGAGCAGTACTTC.

The rearrangement uses TRBV7-3 and TRBJ2-7, with 11 bases that match TRBD2. CDR1 is SGHTA, CDR2 FQGTGA, per germline. J gave up 1 base and V 5 bases, and 4 bases lay outside the gene matches. The CDR3 consists of 15 residues. The CDR3 nucleotides are TGTGCCAGCAGCCCTACTAGCGGGGGTTCCTACGAGCAGTACTTC. Translation: CASSPTSGGSYEQYF. The entire variable domain, with the rest obtained from reference TRBV7-3 and TRBJ2-7, is as follows: GAGVSQTPSNKVTEKGKYVELRCDPISGHTALYWYRQSLGQGPEFLIYFQGTGAADDSGLPNDRFFAVRPEGSVSTLKIQRTERGDSAVYLCASSPTSGGSYEQYFGPGTRLTVT.

The rearrangement uses TRBV18 and TRBJ2-7, with 7 positions matching TRBD1. The CDR3 has 13 amino acids. V lost 1 base to trimming and J lost 4 bases; unmatched junction nucleotides: 1. Germline values: CDR1 KGHSH, CDR2 LQKENI. The CDR3 here is CASSPQDRYEQYF. DNA of the CDR3: TGTGCCAGCTCACCACAGGACAGGTACGAGCAGTACTTC.

This rearrangement joins TRBV6-1 to TRBJ2-5; TRBD2 matches at 8 bases. CDR3 length: 17 residues. The V gene end was trimmed by 4 bases and the J gene end by 2 bases; junction bases not matched to a gene: 12. From germline, CDR1 is MNHNS and CDR2 SASEGT. CDR3 loop: CASSGAGRGVRQETQYF. CDR3 nucleotides: TGTGCCAGCAGTGGTGCGGGGCGGGGGGTCAGGCAAGAGACCCAGTACTTC.

The DNA of the CDR3 is TGTGCCAGCAGCCGGACACAGACCTCTGGAAACACCATATATTTT. It specifies CASSRTQTSGNTIYF. The chain uses TRBV6-4 and TRBJ1-3; weak D call: TRBD1 (5 bases). V was clipped by 6 bases and J by 0 bases, with 12 bases between them. This CDR3 has 15 residues. The germline CDR1 and CDR2 sequences are MRHNA and SNTAGT.

The rearrangement uses TRBV18 and TRBJ1-2; 12 bases are shared with TRBD1. The V gene's germline CDR1 is KGHSH and CDR2 LQKENI. J was trimmed by 3 bases and V by 2 bases; bases with no gene match: 10. The CDR3 has 18 residues. CDR3 residues: CASSPYITGQGADYGYTF. The CDR3 DNA reads TGTGCCAGCTCACCATATATTACGGGACAGGGGGCGGACTATGGCTACACCTTC.

This clone was seen a few times. V usage is TRBV7-8 and J usage is TRBJ2-7, with D perhaps matching TRBD1 (5 bases). Germline-derived CDR1 and CDR2 are SGHVS and FQNEAQ. The CDR3 sequence is 12 residues long. Trimming took off 2 bases at V and 5 bases at J, with 7 bases between the two ends. CDR3 region: CASSLSGNEQYF. The CDR3 nucleotides read TGTGCCAGCAGCTTATCAGGGAACGAGCAGTACTTC.

The rearrangement joins TRBV6-5 to TRBJ2-3; TRBD2 aligns across 8 bases. CDR3 length: 15 residues. Germline assignment: CDR1 MNHEY and CDR2 SVGAGI. J was trimmed by 1 base and V by 5 bases; bases with no gene match: 5. The CDR3 spells CASSRGGQGTDTQYF. In DNA, the CDR3 is TGTGCCAGCAGTCGGGGGGGCCAGGGCACAGATACGCAGTATTTT.

The table lists this clone with a few counts. This chain links TRBV20-1 with TRBJ1-4; D is unresolved. Germline CDR1 DFQATT, CDR2 SNEGSKA (reference sequence). V shed 1 base and J shed 8 bases, with 5 bases lying between them. CDR3 length: 11 amino acids. For the CDR3, the DNA is TGCAGTGCTAGAGTCGGGGAAAAACTGTTTTTT. This sequence encodes CSARVGEKLFF.

The chain is built from TRBV21-1 and TRBJ2-7; the table's TRBD1 call for D was not verified on the DNA. TRBV21-1 is annotated as a pseudogene. The length of the CDR3 is 16 residues. The CDR3 DNA reads TGTGCCAGCAGCTTCCACAGGGGGCCCCTATCCTACGAGCAGTACTTC. Its protein product is CASSFHRGPLSYEQYF.

V usage is TRBV6-5 and J usage is TRBJ2-7; maybe TRBD1 (5 bases). The CDR3 runs 16 residues. CDR1 and CDR2 (germline): MNHEY, SVGAGI. Trimming took off 4 bases at V and 4 bases at J, with 20 bases between the two ends. This chain's CDR3 is CASSSPRAQDIYEQYF. The DNA of the CDR3 is TGTGCCAGCAGTTCTCCCAGGGCCCAAGATATATACGAGCAGTACTTC.

In its sample, this clone was seen a few times. The chain employs TRBV20-1 and TRBJ1-1; a possible D gene is TRBD1 (6 bases). The CDR3 consists of 11 residues. Trimming stripped 3 bases from V and 6 bases from J, with 8 bases between. Germline loops: CDR1 DFQATT, CDR2 SNEGSKA (reference sequence). CDR3 loop: CSASPGAEAFF. CDR3 nucleotides: TGCAGTGCTAGCCCAGGGGCTGAAGCTTTCTTT.

This chain links TRBV4-3 with TRBJ1-6; 10 bases agree with TRBD1. The CDR3 sequence is 16 residues long. V shed 0 bases, J shed 13 bases, and the junction held 9 bases outside the gene matches. Germline CDR1 is LGHNA and CDR2 is YSLEER. The CDR3, as DNA: TGCGCCAGCAGCCAAGATCTCGGACAGGGGGGGATGCCCCTCCACTTT. Amino acids: CASSQDLGQGGMPLHF.

This clone was detected only a few times. This chain uses TRBV5-1 with TRBJ2-1; weak D call: TRBD2 (5 bases). Germline CDR1 SGHRS, CDR2 YFSETQ. The CDR3 has 13 residues. Deletions cut 3 bases from V and 9 bases from J, with 13 bases between. CDR3 bases: TGCGCCAGCAGCTCTCGACCCGAGGGTGAGCAGTTCTTC. This codes for CASSSRPEGEQFF.

This chain links TRBV5-1 with TRBJ2-1; 10 bases align to TRBD2. The V gene's germline CDR1 is SGHRS and CDR2 YFSETQ. The CDR3 is 14 residues long. V gave up 7 bases and J gave up 9 bases; unmatched junction bases: 10. CDR3 residues: CASRISGGGGEQFF. In DNA form, the CDR3 reads TGCGCCAGCCGAATAAGCGGGGGGGGTGGTGAGCAGTTCTTC.

This clone was recorded a few times. The chain combines TRBV9 with TRBJ1-5, with D unclear. The CDR3 sequence is 17 residues long. CDR1 and CDR2 (germline): SGDLS, YYNGEE. V shed 0 bases and J shed 3 bases, with 16 bases lying between them. CDR3 sequence (DNA): TGTGCCAGCAGCGTAGTAAGCGTCCGACGAGACAATCAGCCCCAGCATTTT. This translates into CASSVVSVRRDNQPQHF.

The V call is TRBV11-3, the J call TRBJ2-1; D might be TRBD1 (6 bases). Trimming removed 0 bases at V and 12 bases at J, with 12 bases between. The CDR3 is 13 residues long. Germline-derived CDR1 and CDR2 are SGHNT and YENEEA. CDR3 amino acids: CASSLDGGGLQFF. Here the CDR3 DNA reads TGTGCCAGCAGCTTAGATGGTGGGGGCCTGCAGTTCTTC.

V gene TRBV18 combines with J gene TRBJ2-5, with D tentatively TRBD2 (5 bases). Per the germline V gene, CDR1 is KGHSH and CDR2 is LQKENI. The V end lost 3 bases, the J end lost 2 bases, and 10 bases lay between the germline ends. The CDR3 has 14 amino acids. The CDR3 nucleotides read TGTGCCAGCTCACCGGCCGGACTTCAAGAGACCCAGTACTTC. Residues: CASSPAGLQETQYF.

This clone has just a few counts. The chain couples TRBV6-5 to TRBJ2-7; D is undetermined. The CDR3 extends over 15 amino acids. V was pared by 0 bases and J by 0 bases, with 9 bases between. CDR1 MNHEY and CDR2 SVGAGI come from the germline V gene. DNA of the CDR3: TGTGCCAGCAGTTACTCGAGCATTAGCTCCTACGAGCAGTACTTC. It encodes CASSYSSISSYEQYF.

This clone was counted between two and nine times. The V gene is TRBV7-2, the J gene TRBJ2-2; 11 bases fit TRBD1. The V gene end was trimmed by 5 bases and the J gene end by 5 bases; junction bases not matched to a gene: 7. This CDR3 comprises 16 residues. CDR1 is SGHTA and CDR2 is FQGNSA in the germline V gene. The DNA of the CDR3 is TGTGCCAGCAGCCATCCGGGACAGGGGGGGACCGGGGAGCTGTTTTTT. Its translation: CASSHPGQGGTGELFF.

V usage is TRBV30 and J usage is TRBJ2-5; 8 bases line up with TRBD1. Per germline, CDR1 GTSNPN and CDR2 SVGIG (reference sequence). CDR3 size: 13 residues. V lost 5 bases, J lost 3 bases, and 5 bases stayed unmatched. CDR3 DNA sequence: TGTGCCTGGGGCACGGGACAGGAAGAGACCCAGTACTTC. Its protein is CAWGTGQEETQYF.